Following are 25 T cell receptor beta chains from one sample sequenced in a study of regulatory T cells in long-lasting Graves disease. Time point noted: newly diagnosed GD, antithyroid drugs for less than 3 months. Isolated PBMC RNA provided the starting material for the TCR library. Building of the TCR beta libraries involved iRepertoire HTBI primers and Arm-PCR of CDR3 regions. Each CDR3 protein is one row after TCRdb ran MiXCR on the multiplex PCR reads. The table records hundreds of thousands of distinct CDR3 sequences, around 17% of them present only once. Separately, the same data were catalogued under a study of T cells in Graves' hyperthyroidism and ophthalmopathy.

The sequencing used peripheral blood mononuclear cells (PBMCs), collected at new diagnosis, from a patient treated with antithyroid drugs. The receptors originated from a woman in her 30s with Graves disease.

This clonotype has a count of ten or more. The chain joins TRBV29-1 to TRBJ2-1, with a tentative D call TRBD2 (6 bases). The CDR3 runs to 13 residues. V was shortened by 4 bases and J by 5 bases, with 12 bases between the two germline ends. The germline V gene encodes CDR1 SQVTM and CDR2 ANQGSEA. CDR3 in amino acids: CSVGLDLHNEQFF. The CDR3 bases are TGCAGCGTTGGACTAGATTTACACAATGAGCAGTTCTTC.

This clonotype was found a few times. In DNA, the CDR3 is TGTGCCAGCTCACCATACTGGACGGATTCCTACGAGCAGTACTTC. Protein product: CASSPYWTDSYEQYF. The J gene is TRBJ2-7, the V gene TRBV18, with unresolved D. Germline V gene sequence: CDR1 KGHSH, CDR2 LQKENI. The CDR3 has 15 residues. The V end was cut by 2 bases, the J end by 1 base, with 12 bases between.

The chain employs TRBV5-1 and TRBJ2-3; TRBD1 matches 7 bases. After removal of 3 bases from V and 0 bases from J, the junction contained 4 bases not matched to a gene. The germline V gene encodes CDR1 SGHRS and CDR2 YFSETQ. The CDR3 is 15 amino acids. The CDR3 nucleotides read TGCGCCAGCAGCTGGGACAGTCCTAGCACAGATACGCAGTATTTT. Protein: CASSWDSPSTDTQYF.

This clonotype was counted between two and nine times. This chain uses TRBV19 with TRBJ1-5, with a possible D match to TRBD1 (6 bases). Looked up from germline, CDR1 is LNHDA and CDR2 is SQIVND (reference sequence). This CDR3 comprises 16 residues. Trimming took off 5 bases at V and 6 bases at J, with 20 bases between the two ends. The CDR3 nucleotides read TGTGCCAGTAGTCGATTGGCACAGGGTGGGGGTCAGCCCCAGCATTTT. Protein product: CASSRLAQGGGQPQHF.

Ten or more counts support this clonotype. In DNA form, the CDR3 reads TGTGCTAGTGGTTTGGGGGGGGCTGAAGCTTTCTTT. It is translated as CASGLGGAEAFF. J is TRBJ1-1 and V is TRBV12-5; TRBD1 is a possible D gene (5 bases). Trimming removed 1 base from V and 6 bases from J, with 6 bases in between. The CDR3 has 12 amino acids. Germline loops: CDR1 LGHNT, CDR2 FRNRAP.

This clonotype was counted many times. This chain links TRBV2 with TRBJ2-3; D is uncertain. The germline V gene encodes CDR1 SNHLY and CDR2 FYNNEI. Trimming stripped 7 bases from V and 0 bases from J, with 8 bases between. CDR3 length: 13 residues. The CDR3 DNA is TGTGCCAGCAAACTCATGAGCACAGATACGCAGTATTTT. As protein: CASKLMSTDTQYF.

This clonotype was detected once. The junction departs from germline at one end; a sequencing error may be responsible. The chain carries TRBV5-4 and TRBJ1-4, with D possibly being TRBD1 (5 bases). The germline V gene has CDR1 SGHNT and CDR2 YYREEE (reference sequence). CDR3 length equals 13 residues. The CDR3 nucleotides read TGTGCCAGCGGCTTCAAGGGGAACGAAAAACTGTTTTTT. The encoded protein is CASGFKGNEKLFF.

As concerns this clonotype: One junction end disagrees with the germline gene, perhaps due to a read error. The V gene is TRBV7-8, the J gene TRBJ2-3; D remains ambiguous. The V gene's germline CDR1 is SGHVS and CDR2 FQNEAQ. This CDR3 has 16 amino acids. In nucleotides, the CDR3 is TGTGCCTGCAGCTTAATCGGCACATACGGCCCCAATACGCAGTATTTT. It specifies CACSLIGTYGPNTQYF.

There are a few counts of this clonotype. The chain is built from TRBV25-1 and TRBJ2-3; TRBD2 aligns across 8 bases. Germline assignment: CDR1 MGHDK and CDR2 SYGVNS. The CDR3 sequence is 16 residues long. The junction had 11 bases not matched to a gene; V was cut back by 3 bases and J by 6 bases. The CDR3 nucleotides are TGTGCCAGCAGTGACACTACGGGACTAGTCGGGGATACGCAGTATTTT. Its translation: CASSDTTGLVGDTQYF.

This clonotype was seen more than once but under ten times. The chain joins TRBV27 to TRBJ2-1; D gene uncertain. Germline V gene sequence: CDR1 MNHEY, CDR2 SMNVEV (reference sequence). This CDR3 has 12 amino acids. V shed 5 bases and J shed 7 bases, with 9 bases lying between them. The CDR3 is CASSPRENEQFF. DNA of the CDR3: TGTGCCAGCAGTCCAAGAGAGAATGAGCAGTTCTTC.

The V gene is TRBV19, the J gene TRBJ2-2, with D possibly matching TRBD2 (5 bases). The CDR3 loop spans 15 amino acids. In germline, CDR1 is LNHDA, CDR2 SQIVND (reference sequence). V lost 7 bases and J lost 8, with 20 bases in between. The CDR3 is CASKPSGISSGELFF. The CDR3 DNA is TGTGCCAGTAAGCCCTCGGGGATTTCGTCGGGGGAGCTGTTTTTT.

In its sample, this clonotype was seen many times. CDR3 in DNA: TGTGCCAGCAGTGTTGACGGGACAGGGGGCAGCAAGCAGTTCTTC. It specifies CASSVDGTGGSKQFF. J is TRBJ2-1 and V is TRBV6-1, with 12 bases that match TRBD1. The CDR3 extends over 15 amino acids. Germline V gives CDR1 MNHNS, CDR2 SASEGT. V shed 4 bases and J 11 bases; nucleotides not matched to a gene: 9.

This clonotype came up a few times. In nucleotides, the CDR3 is TGTGCCAGCAGTCGTCCAGGAGCAAACACCATATATTTT. Translation: CASSRPGANTIYF. This chain joins TRBV27 and TRBJ1-3; D not certain. This CDR3 has 13 residues. Germline-derived CDR1 and CDR2 are MNHEY and SMNVEV (reference sequence). Trimming took 5 bases from V and 6 from J, leaving 11 bases between them.

This clonotype was counted between two and nine times. This sequence joins TRBV5-1 and TRBJ2-2; 10 nucleotides agree with TRBD2. Germline-derived CDR1 and CDR2 are SGHRS and YFSETQ. The V gene end was trimmed by 4 bases and the J gene end by 5 bases; junction bases not matched to a gene: 5. This CDR3 contains 15 residues. For the CDR3, the DNA is TGCGCCAGCAGCCAGAGCGGGAGGGGAACCGGGGAGCTGTTTTTT. It codes for CASSQSGRGTGELFF.

This clonotype has just a few counts. The chain has TRBV30 and TRBJ2-2; D uncertain. The V and J ends lost 5 bases and 1 base respectively, with 8 bases between them. From germline, CDR1 is GTSNPN and CDR2 SVGIG (reference sequence). The CDR3 has 13 residues. CDR3 sequence: CAWGPVNTGELFF. The CDR3 DNA sequence: TGTGCCTGGGGGCCGGTGAACACCGGGGAGCTGTTTTTT.

This chain connects TRBV9 to TRBJ2-1; D not certain. Trimming took 0 bases from V and 7 from J, leaving 14 bases between them. The germline V gene encodes CDR1 SGDLS and CDR2 YYNGEE. The CDR3 sequence is 15 residues long. The CDR3 DNA reads TGTGCCAGCAGCGTAGAAGGTCACTACCAGAATGAGCAGTTCTTC. Translation: CASSVEGHYQNEQFF.

This clonotype was seen a few times. The chain couples TRBV6-1 to TRBJ2-7, with 12 bases fitting TRBD1. The CDR3 totals 15 residues. V was clipped by 6 bases and J by 7 bases; unmatched bases: 10. Germline V gene data show CDR1 as MNHNS and CDR2 as SASEGT. CDR3 loop: CASRATGTGGGEQYF. The CDR3 bases are TGTGCCAGCAGGGCCACCGGGACAGGGGGCGGTGAGCAGTACTTC.

Details on this clonotype: Relative to the germline gene, one junction end is altered; a read error may explain this. The chain carries TRBV28 and TRBJ2-5; either TRBD1 or TRBD2 may supply D (5 bases each). CDR3 length: 17 residues. Per the germline V gene, CDR1 is MDHEN and CDR2 is SYDVKM. This chain's CDR3 is CASSSRVRDQLQETQYF. The CDR3 DNA is TGCGCCAGCAGCTCCCGAGTCCGGGACCAGCTCCAAGAGACCCAGTACTTC.

The table lists this clonotype with many counts. This CDR3 is CASSRKGASSPHEQYF. The CDR3 DNA reads TGTGCCAGCAGTAGAAAAGGGGCTAGCTCCCCCCACGAGCAGTACTTC. V usage is TRBV6-1 and J usage is TRBJ2-7; the D gene could be TRBD1 or TRBD2 (5 bases each). Germline CDR1 MNHNS, CDR2 SASEGT. Trimming pared 5 bases from V and 5 bases from J, leaving 22 bases between. This CDR3 is 16 amino acids long.

This clonotype was recorded many times. This chain uses TRBV6-1 with TRBJ2-7; 7 bases line up with TRBD2. The CDR3 sequence is 16 residues long. CDR1 and CDR2 (germline): MNHNS, SASEGT. The trim removed 3 bases at V and 7 bases at J, leaving 15 bases unmatched. The CDR3 nucleotides read TGTGCCAGCAGTGACGGAGCGGGATCCCTCCTTGGGGAGCAGTACTTC. Translation: CASSDGAGSLLGEQYF.

This clonotype was observed a handful of times. The V and J genes are TRBV27 and TRBJ2-1, with D maybe TRBD2 (5 bases). CDR3 length: 14 amino acids. V was shortened by 0 bases and J by 7 bases, with 10 bases between the two germline ends. Germline CDR1 is MNHEY and CDR2 is SMNVEV (reference sequence). The CDR3 DNA reads as TGTGCCAGCAGTTTATCGAGGGCCTGGAATGAGCAGTTCTTC. Its protein product is CASSLSRAWNEQFF.

This clonotype was detected a few times. The genes are TRBV20-1 and TRBJ1-1; no firm D call. The CDR3 length is 15 residues. Germline-derived CDR1 and CDR2 are DFQATT and SNEGSKA (reference sequence). V shed 5 bases and J shed 0 bases, with 16 bases lying between them. CDR3 in DNA: TGCAGTGCTCAACGAGGCGGACCCATGAACACTGAAGCTTTCTTT. This sequence encodes CSAQRGGPMNTEAFF.

The chain combines TRBV5-1 with TRBJ2-7, with D possibly being TRBD1 (6 bases). Trimming left V 4 bases short and J 4 bases short, with 15 bases between. The CDR3 runs 14 residues. Germline V gene sequence: CDR1 SGHRS, CDR2 YFSETQ. The CDR3, as DNA: TGCGCCAGCAGCCCAGGGGATGGGGTTTACGAGCAGTACTTC. As protein: CASSPGDGVYEQYF.

This clonotype was detected a few times. This chain links TRBV27 with TRBJ1-2; 9 bases are a match to TRBD1. V lost 7 bases, J lost 7 bases, and 19 bases stayed unmatched. The germline CDR1 and CDR2 sequences are MNHEY and SMNVEV (reference sequence). The CDR3 extends over 17 amino acids. In DNA, the CDR3 is TGTGCCAGCACGAAACAGGGGGCGCTTGGAGATTCCGCTGGCTACACCTTC. It codes for CASTKQGALGDSAGYTF.

Ten or more counts support this clonotype. The chain employs TRBV27 and TRBJ1-4; maybe TRBD1 (5 bases). Trimming removed 6 bases from V and 4 bases from J, with 12 bases in between. Germline loops: CDR1 MNHEY, CDR2 SMNVEV (reference sequence). This CDR3 is built from 14 residues. The CDR3 loop is CASSFGGSNEKLFF. The CDR3 DNA sequence: TGTGCCAGCAGCTTTGGGGGGAGTAATGAAAAACTGTTTTTT.